The entry below gives a single TCR beta chain sequence along with its context. What it binds is not known. These data are taken from a study of beta chain features in type 1 diabetes. Whole-study context: In age, gender and cell yields, patients were similar to healthy donors. Study-wide findings and caveats: The naive, central memory and Treg TCRB repertoires looked more alike in patients than they did in healthy donors. Shorter TCRB CDR3s, moderately but significantly so, were found in Type 1 diabetes patients in all four CD4+ subsets. Cells expressing TCR highly could be over-represented by cDNA sequencing.

The sequenced template was cDNA made from the entire isolated RNA. Sequencing was performed with immunoSEQ multiplex PCR; in TCRdb, only in-frame clones are kept and a portion is missing. The sample shows about 160,000 clones, around 8.4% of them seen only once. This TCR was recovered from a woman aged 18-29 years with type 1 diabetes. Source material: central memory CD4+ T cells from blood.

CDR3 loop: CASSADRVDSPLHF. CDR3 sequence (DNA): TGTGCCAGCAGCGCCGACAGGGTTGATTCACCCCTCCACTTT. V gene TRBV9 combines with J gene TRBJ1-6, with 7 bases fitting TRBD1. Germline V gene lookup returns CDR1 SGDLS and CDR2 YYNGEE. There are 14 residues in the CDR3. J gave up 8 bases and V 3 bases, and 5 bases lay outside the gene matches.